Shown below are 4 T cell receptor beta chains from a single sample sequenced in a study of PD-L1 blockade in urothelial cancer. The time point: peripheral blood 6 weeks after treatment start. Produced via immunoSEQ multiplex PCR; TCRdb's table is partial and in-frame only. Counted here are about 120,000 clones, around 90% occurring once; the ten biggest clones make up approximately 3.8%. The sequences come from PBMCs, collected around atezolizumab (anti-PD-L1) treatment. Receptors were obtained from a man aged 55 to 70 with urothelial cancer.

The rearrangement joins TRBV28 to TRBJ2-7, with 14 bases lining up with TRBD2. J lost 2 bases, V lost 5 bases, and 11 bases had no gene match. In germline, CDR1 is MDHEN, CDR2 SYDVKM. The length of the CDR3 is 18 residues. The CDR3 spells CASSTISGTSGSPYEQYF. The CDR3 DNA follows: TGTGCCAGCAGTACTATCTCGGGGACTAGCGGGAGCCCCTACGAGCAGTACTTC. Variable domain in full (rest from reference TRBV28 and TRBJ2-7): DVKVTQSSRYLVKRTGEKVFLECVQDMDHENMFWYRQDPGLGLRLIYFSYDVKMKEKGDIPEGYSVSREKKERFSLILESASTNQTSMYLCASSTISGTSGSPYEQYFGPGTRLTVT.

This chain links TRBV4-2 with TRBJ2-7; 10 bases fit TRBD2. CDR3 length: 16 residues. V gave up 0 bases and J gave up 6 bases; unmatched junction bases: 8. Germline assignment: CDR1 LGHNA and CDR2 YNFKEQ. In DNA, the CDR3 is TGTGCCAGCAGCCAAGATACTAGCGGGACCGCCGGCGAGCAGTACTTC. Translated: CASSQDTSGTAGEQYF.

The CDR3 spells CASSENGGNQPQHF. CDR3 nucleotide sequence: TGTGCCAGCAGTGAAAATGGGGGGAATCAGCCCCAGCATTTT. This chain joins TRBV2 and TRBJ1-5; a weak D match, TRBD1 (5 bases). This CDR3 contains 14 residues. The V and J ends lost 2 bases and 4 bases respectively, with 9 bases between them. Germline CDR1 reads SNHLY; CDR2 reads FYNNEI.

This chain uses TRBV6-5 with TRBJ2-3; D remains unclear. V was trimmed by 6 bases and J by 4 bases, leaving 11 bases between them. The CDR3 has 13 amino acids. In germline, CDR1 is MNHEY, CDR2 SVGAGI. The CDR3 protein is CASSLVGADTQYF. The DNA for the CDR3 is TGTGCCAGCAGCCTCGTGGGCGCAGATACGCAGTATTTT.